Below, one T cell receptor beta chain is given with its context. The antigen remains undetermined. The source of the sample is a study of post-analysis software for immune sequencing data. Study-wide background: Several disease courses (relapsing-remitting, secondary progressive and progressive-relapsing) of multiple sclerosis were included. General study points: Batch-mates among the samples co-clustered strongly by F measure. Controls showed significantly higher normalized Chao1 diversity than did multiple sclerosis patients.

TCR beta cDNA libraries had unique molecular identifiers. Input of about 0.9 to 10 million T cells yielded 500,000 to 650,000 cDNA molecules. One entry per CDR3 protein, called by TCRdb with MiXCR from the PCR reads. The sample holds roughly 400,000 distinct CDR3 sequences, roughly 40% seen once. The receptor's source is a girl aged 2-10 years with multiple sclerosis. The sequencing input was blood.

CDR3 protein: CASRTGLVYSYEQYF. Written as DNA, the CDR3 is TGCGCCAGCAGGACGGGACTAGTGTACTCCTACGAGCAGTACTTC. This chain uses TRBV5-1 with TRBJ2-7, with TRBD2 matching 8 bases. The CDR3 has 15 residues. Germline V gene data show CDR1 as SGHRS and CDR2 as YFSETQ. J was trimmed by 0 bases and V by 5 bases; bases with no gene match: 7.